There are many counts of the clone carrying this TCR beta chain. Its antigen is undetermined. The assay ran at deep level. Using immunoSEQ multiplex PCR, the repertoire was profiled, and TCRdb retains in-frame clones only, with some absent. Of nearly 1,000,000 clones detected, 70% to 85% appear once; the ten largest clones hold around 1.4%. The data originate from a study of shared clonotypes between healthy human individuals. Study-level findings and limits: The small donor group covered limited genetic and exposure diversity.

Trimming left V 3 bases short and J 4 bases short, with 15 bases between. Germline CDR1 GTSNPN, CDR2 SVGIG (reference sequence). This CDR3 comprises 15 residues. Donors, healthy HIV-negative adults, lacked recent acute infections or vaccinations. From CD4+ cells came CD45RA+ naive and CD45RA-negative memory subsets. Specimen: memory CD4+ T cells sorted from blood. Subset in this sample: CD45RA-negative fraction. This receptor was obtained from a young man in good health. The gene calls are TRBV30 and TRBJ2-2, with a tentative D call TRBD1 (5 bases). The CDR3 DNA follows: TGTGCCTGGAGCCTTACACAGGCTAGCACCGGGGAGCTGTTTTTT. Protein sequence: CAWSLTQASTGELFF.